Following are 10 T cell receptor beta chains from one sample sequenced in a study of blood T cell repertoires in COVID-19. Profiling relied on immunoSEQ multiplex PCR, and the TCRdb table lists in-frame clones only, not all of them. The repertoire holds some 180,000 clones, with approximately 80% as singletons. The material sequenced was peripheral blood. The receptors shown here come from a man in his fifties or sixties with acute or convalescent COVID-19.

The gene calls are TRBV10-2 and TRBJ1-1; a weak D match, TRBD1 (5 bases). Deletions cut 4 bases from V and 5 bases from J, with 11 bases between. The V gene's germline CDR1 is WSHSY and CDR2 SAAADI. CDR3 length: 13 residues. The CDR3 protein is CASSGRVMTEAFF. For the CDR3, the DNA is TGCGCCAGCAGTGGCAGGGTTATGACTGAAGCTTTCTTT.

The CDR3 reads CAITTGLNTEAFF. The CDR3 DNA follows: TGTGCCATCACTACAGGCTTGAACACTGAAGCTTTCTTT. The V call is TRBV10-3, the J call TRBJ1-1; D is possibly TRBD1 (5 bases). V was cut by 7 bases and J by 0 bases, with 9 bases left in between. The germline V gene encodes CDR1 ENHRY and CDR2 SYGVKD. The CDR3 runs to 13 residues.

The J gene is TRBJ2-6, the V gene TRBV6-1; D gene unclear. The CDR3 loop spans 17 amino acids. In germline, CDR1 is MNHNS, CDR2 SASEGT. Trimming removed 3 bases from V and 0 bases from J, with 12 bases in between. DNA for the CDR3: TGTGCCAGCAGTGAGGCAGGTGCACCCTCTGGGGCCAACGTCCTGACTTTC. It specifies CASSEAGAPSGANVLTF.

The V and J genes are TRBV3-1 (or the pseudogene TRBV3-2) and TRBJ1-1; D not resolved. V lost 0 bases and J 6 bases, leaving 8 bases between the germline ends. This CDR3 region has 13 residues. Germline V CDR1 and CDR2: LGHDT, YNNKEL (reference sequence). In DNA, the CDR3 is TGTGCCAGCAGCCAAGATTTGAGTTCTGAAGCTTTCTTT. This encodes CASSQDLSSEAFF.

V usage is TRBV2 and J usage is TRBJ2-1; TRBD2 is a possible D gene (5 bases). This CDR3 spans 13 amino acids. Trimming stripped 7 bases from V and 4 bases from J, with 11 bases between. Germline CDR1 reads SNHLY; CDR2 reads FYNNEI. The CDR3 DNA reads TGTGCCAGCATGAGCGGAGAGTACAATGAGCAGTTCTTC. Its translation: CASMSGEYNEQFF.

The CDR3 DNA reads as TGTGCCAGCAGCCAAGGGGCCGGGGGGTTACCGAGCACAGATACGCAGTATTTT. Translation: CASSQGAGGLPSTDTQYF. The V call is TRBV4-2, the J call TRBJ2-3; 7 positions agree with TRBD2. The CDR3 has 18 amino acids. The J segment lost 0 bases and the V segment lost 1 base, leaving 10 bases of the junction unmatched. Germline CDR1 is LGHNA and CDR2 is YNFKEQ.

The rearrangement uses TRBV6-1 and TRBJ2-3, with 7 bases fitting TRBD1. The germline V gene encodes CDR1 MNHNS and CDR2 SASEGT. This CDR3 region has 15 residues. Germline trimming cut 3 bases from V and 3 bases from J; bases unmatched to any gene: 6. CDR3 DNA sequence: TGTGCCAGCAGTGAGGAAGGGGGCTGGACAGATACGCAGTATTTT. It translates to CASSEEGGWTDTQYF.

V and J are TRBV2 and TRBJ2-3; 7 bases map to TRBD2. V trimming: 4 bases; J trimming: 5 bases; junction bases outside the gene matches: 6. Germline CDR1 reads SNHLY; CDR2 reads FYNNEI. The CDR3 length is 14 residues. CDR3 loop: CASSVLAGEDTQYF. CDR3 coding DNA: TGTGCCAGCAGTGTTTTGGCGGGAGAAGATACGCAGTATTTT.

The sample holds a few counts of this clone. The chain joins TRBV9 to TRBJ1-1; TRBD1 is a possible D gene (6 bases). The germline V gene has CDR1 SGDLS and CDR2 YYNGEE. The CDR3 is 14 residues long. V lost 3 bases and J 2 bases, leaving 11 bases between the germline ends. CDR3 protein: CASSASGTNTEAFF. The CDR3 DNA reads as TGTGCCAGCAGCGCCTCCGGGACAAACACTGAAGCTTTCTTT.

The chain recombines TRBV19 with TRBJ2-2; weak D call: TRBD1 (5 bases). Germline V gives CDR1 LNHDA, CDR2 SQIVND (reference sequence). The CDR3 is 16 amino acids. Trimming took 3 bases from V and 5 from J, leaving 16 bases between them. The CDR3 DNA sequence: TGTGCCAGTAGTATCGGACAAATCCCGCCTACCGGGGAGCTGTTTTTT. Protein product: CASSIGQIPPTGELFF.